This passage covers 5 T cell receptor beta chains from one sample sequenced in a study of blood T cell repertoires in COVID-19 (dated by TCRdb to about 2020). To prepare the library, the immunoSEQ multiplex PCR assay was applied. TCRdb retrieved this table from immuneACCESS and kept in-frame rearrangements only. Not all clones are present; in checked studies, unresolved V genes account for under half, and no reason is known for the remainder. The sample contains over 120,000 clones, 81% of them found a single time. The ten most abundant clones make up about 7.5% of the sample. Sequences were obtained from peripheral blood. The receptors stem from a human donor in a cohort sampled during active COVID-19.

The chain is built from TRBV6-5 and TRBJ2-7; 7 bases agree with TRBD2. This CDR3 has 16 residues. Per germline, CDR1 MNHEY and CDR2 SVGAGI. V gave up 0 bases and J gave up 3 bases; unmatched junction bases: 8. CDR3 residues: CASSYSLTSAGYEQYF. The CDR3 region has the DNA TGTGCCAGCAGTTACTCTCTTACTAGCGCAGGCTACGAGCAGTACTTC.

V and J are TRBV7-9 and TRBJ1-3; weak D call: TRBD1 (6 bases). This CDR3 contains 16 residues. Germline V lookup: CDR1 SEHNR, CDR2 FQNEAQ (reference sequence). V lost 1 base and J lost 0, with 10 bases in between. The CDR3 spells CASSLDGRGSGNTIYF. The DNA for the CDR3 is TGTGCCAGCAGCTTAGACGGCAGGGGCTCTGGAAACACCATATATTTT.

This chain links TRBV5-1 with TRBJ1-2; D remains ambiguous. The CDR3 totals 12 residues. Germline CDR1 reads SGHRS; CDR2 reads YFSETQ. V dropped 0 bases and J dropped 7 bases, with 7 bases sitting between them. CDR3 protein: CASSLDLAGYTF. CDR3 bases: TGCGCCAGCAGCTTGGATTTAGCTGGCTACACCTTC.

The chain is built from TRBV28 and TRBJ1-1, with TRBD1 identical over 9 bases. The CDR3 has 14 amino acids. With V trimmed by 6 bases and J by 7 bases, 9 bases remained unmatched. The germline CDR1 and CDR2 sequences are MDHEN and SYDVKM. CDR3 in amino acids: CASRPTGGGSEAFF. Written as DNA, the CDR3 is TGTGCCAGCAGGCCCACAGGGGGCGGTAGTGAAGCTTTCTTT.

The chain employs TRBV18 and TRBJ1-4, with TRBD1 as a possible D gene (5 bases). The CDR3 spans 17 residues. V was trimmed by 2 bases and J by 0 bases, leaving 13 bases between them. Germline-derived CDR1 and CDR2 are KGHSH and LQKENI. This chain's CDR3 is CASSPWGTPTTNEKLFF. The CDR3 DNA reads as TGTGCCAGCTCACCATGGGGGACTCCAACAACTAATGAAAAACTGTTTTTT.